The 20 T cell receptor beta chains listed next were all sequenced from one sample in a study of OX40 agonist ivuxolimab in advanced cancers. The data were produced by immunoSEQ multiplex PCR, yet TCRdb's version contains in-frame clones alone and is incomplete. The sample records roughly 69,000 clones, roughly four fifths being singletons. The sample consisted of CD4+ or CD8+ T cells sorted from blood, taken in a trial of the OX40 agonist ivuxolimab. The receptors come from an adult with an advanced solid tumor such as melanoma, head and neck, liver or kidney cancer.

The J gene is TRBJ2-7, the V gene TRBV6-5; TRBD1 aligns across 12 bases. Germline V gene lookup returns CDR1 MNHEY and CDR2 SVGAGI. CDR3 length equals 15 residues. Trimming removed 5 bases from V and 6 bases from J; junction bases left unmatched: 8. This CDR3 reads CASSTPGQGAFEQYF. Written as DNA, the CDR3 is TGTGCCAGCAGTACCCCGGGACAGGGGGCCTTCGAGCAGTACTTC.

The chain uses TRBV5-6 and TRBJ1-3; possibly TRBD1 for D (5 bases). Germline V gene sequence: CDR1 SGHDT, CDR2 YYEEEE. V lost 3 bases and J 2 bases, leaving 15 bases between the germline ends. This CDR3 has 16 residues. The CDR3 sequence is CASSSGGISTGNTIYF. The CDR3, as DNA: TGTGCCAGCAGCTCGGGGGGGATTAGCACTGGAAACACCATATATTTT.

The rearrangement uses TRBV7-2 and TRBJ1-2; 9 bases fit TRBD1. CDR3 length: 14 residues. The V segment lost 5 bases and the J segment 8 bases; nucleotides outside the gene matches: 9. Germline lookup yields CDR1 SGHTA and CDR2 FQGNSA. The CDR3 sequence is CASSTTGGIGGYTF. In DNA, the CDR3 is TGTGCCAGCAGCACAACAGGGGGCATCGGGGGCTACACCTTC.

The chain carries TRBV7-2 and TRBJ2-7, with TRBD1 matching over 9 bases. V lost 4 bases, J lost 2 bases, and 6 bases stayed unmatched. The CDR3 has 15 amino acids. Germline-derived CDR1 and CDR2 are SGHTA and FQGNSA. The CDR3 reads CASSSPDRGAYEQYF. For the CDR3, the DNA is TGTGCCAGCAGCTCCCCGGACAGGGGAGCCTACGAGCAGTACTTC.

The CDR3 DNA reads as TGTGCCAGCAGCAAATCAGGGCCCCGTGACTATGGCTACACCTTC. Its translation is CASSKSGPRDYGYTF. This chain uses TRBV9 with TRBJ1-2; D possibly corresponds to TRBD1 (5 bases). The germline CDR1 and CDR2 sequences are SGDLS and YYNGEE. Between the trimmed V and J ends, which lost 4 bases and 3 bases, there was a span of 16 bases. The CDR3 contains 15 residues.

The J gene is TRBJ2-1, the V gene TRBV7-2; maybe TRBD2 (5 bases). Deletions cut 0 bases from V and 0 bases from J, with 12 bases between. The germline V gene encodes CDR1 SGHTA and CDR2 FQGNSA. This CDR3 region has 17 residues. This CDR3 is CASSLAVSGSSYNEQFF. CDR3 nucleotide sequence: TGTGCCAGCAGCTTAGCGGTGTCGGGGAGCTCCTACAATGAGCAGTTCTTC.

The rearrangement uses TRBV7-9 and TRBJ2-1, with 10 bases aligning to TRBD2. Germline CDR1 SEHNR, CDR2 FQNEAQ (reference sequence). CDR3 length: 15 amino acids. With V trimmed by 5 bases and J by 3 bases, 4 bases remained unmatched. Here the CDR3 DNA reads TGTGCCAGCAGCCGAGGGACTAGCGACTACAATGAGCAGTTCTTC. It is translated as CASSRGTSDYNEQFF.

The chain links TRBV11-1 to TRBJ2-3; 10 bases agree with TRBD2. Germline values: CDR1 SGHAT, CDR2 FQDESV (reference sequence). The CDR3 is 16 amino acids. Trimming removed 2 bases from V and 3 bases from J; junction bases left unmatched: 5. The CDR3 sequence: CASSLILAGATDTQYF. As DNA, the CDR3 is TGTGCCAGCAGCTTAATTCTAGCGGGAGCGACAGATACGCAGTATTTT.

CDR3 protein: CASSDTGGTTYNEQFF. As DNA, the CDR3 is TGTGCCAGCAGCGACACAGGGGGGACAACCTACAATGAGCAGTTCTTC. The chain is built from TRBV11-2 and TRBJ2-1, with TRBD1 matching 8 bases. The V and J ends lost 5 bases and 2 bases, in that order; junction bases with no gene match: 8. There are 16 residues in the CDR3. CDR1 and CDR2 (germline): SGHAT, FQNNGV. Using reference TRBV11-2 and TRBJ2-1 for the parts outside the CDR3, the full variable domain is EAGVAQSPRYKIIEKRQSVAFWCNPISGHATLYWYQQILGQGPKLLIQFQNNGVVDDSQLPKDRFSAERLKGVDSTLKIQPAKLEDSAVYLCASSDTGGTTYNEQFFGPGTRLTVL.

The chain links TRBV6-4 to TRBJ2-1, with unresolved D. Germline CDR1 and CDR2: MRHNA and SNTAGT. The CDR3 spans 13 residues. V shed 5 bases and J shed 2 bases, with 7 bases lying between them. The DNA for the CDR3 is TGTGCCAGCAGTCCCGATGCCTACAATGAGCAGTTCTTC. This encodes CASSPDAYNEQFF.

In nucleotides, the CDR3 is TGCGCCAGCAGCCCCCTTGGGGGCCCAGCTAACTATGGCTACACCTTC. Translating gives CASSPLGGPANYGYTF. The chain has TRBV5-1 and TRBJ1-2; perhaps TRBD1 as D (6 bases). This CDR3 is 16 amino acids long. Trimming cost V 4 bases and J 0 bases, with 16 bases left between them. CDR1 is SGHRS and CDR2 is YFSETQ in the germline V gene.

This sequence joins TRBV7-2 and TRBJ1-1, with unresolved D. Germline assignment: CDR1 SGHTA and CDR2 FQGNSA. The V end was cut by 4 bases, the J end by 5 bases, with 8 bases between. There are 12 residues in the CDR3. The CDR3 here is CASSYIRTEAFF. The CDR3 coding sequence is TGTGCCAGCAGCTACATTAGGACTGAAGCTTTCTTT. The full variable domain, completed using reference TRBV7-2 and TRBJ1-1, is GAGVSQSPSNKVTEKGKDVELRCDPISGHTALYWYRQSLGQGLEFLIYFQGNSAPDKSGLPSDRFSAERTGGSVSTLTIQRTQQEDSAVYLCASSYIRTEAFFGQGTRLTVV.

V is TRBV2 and J is TRBJ1-5; 7 positions match TRBD1. Germline V gene lookup returns CDR1 SNHLY and CDR2 FYNNEI. The CDR3 has 15 amino acids. V lost 6 bases to trimming and J lost 4 bases; unmatched junction nucleotides: 9. CDR3 sequence (DNA): TGTGCCAGCAGCGACGACAGGGTCGGAAATCAGCCCCAGCATTTT. Encoded protein: CASSDDRVGNQPQHF.

The genes are TRBV7-9 and TRBJ2-7; tentative D call: TRBD1 (5 bases). Trimming cost V 5 bases and J 2 bases, with 16 bases left between them. Germline loops: CDR1 SEHNR, CDR2 FQNEAQ (reference sequence). The CDR3 sequence is 15 residues long. The CDR3 loop is CASSATGSPPYEQYF. The CDR3 DNA follows: TGTGCCAGCAGCGCCACAGGTTCCCCTCCCTACGAGCAGTACTTC.

In DNA, the CDR3 is TGTGCCAGCAGCCCCTCGCTAGCAGTCCAAGAGACCCAGTACTTC. Translating it yields CASSPSLAVQETQYF. The chain couples TRBV13 to TRBJ2-5, with D tentatively TRBD2 (5 bases). This CDR3 region has 15 residues. Germline V gives CDR1 PRHDT, CDR2 FYEKMQ (reference sequence). The V gene lost 5 bases and the J gene lost 1 base, with 14 bases spanning the gap. Supplemented by reference TRBV13 and TRBJ2-5, the full variable domain reads AAGVIQSPRHLIKEKRETATLKCYPIPRHDTVYWYQQGPGQDPQFLISFYEKMQSDKGSIPDRFSAQQFSDYHSELNMSSLELGDSALYFCASSPSLAVQETQYFGPGTRLLVL.

The V gene is TRBV18, the J gene TRBJ2-1, with D perhaps TRBD1 (6 bases). Germline V lookup: CDR1 KGHSH, CDR2 LQKENI. CDR3 size: 14 residues. V was cut by 1 base and J by 5 bases, with 9 bases left in between. The CDR3 is CASSPLAGDNEQFF. CDR3 DNA: TGTGCCAGCTCACCACTTGCAGGGGACAATGAGCAGTTCTTC.

This chain joins TRBV27 and TRBJ2-1; 14 bases line up with TRBD2. The length of the CDR3 is 15 residues. V trimming: 2 bases; J trimming: 12 bases; junction bases outside the gene matches: 6. CDR1 MNHEY and CDR2 SMNVEV come from the germline V gene (reference sequence). CDR3 in amino acids: CASSLRLAGGPGQFF. DNA for the CDR3: TGTGCCAGCAGTTTAAGACTAGCGGGGGGGCCGGGGCAGTTCTTC.

CDR3 bases: TGTGCCAGCTCACCTGAGAACACTGAAGCTTTCTTT. Protein: CASSPENTEAFF. This chain connects TRBV18 to TRBJ1-1; D remains ambiguous. The CDR3 sequence is 12 residues long. CDR1 is KGHSH and CDR2 is LQKENI in the germline V gene. V was shortened by 3 bases and J by 1 base, with 3 bases between the two germline ends.

The chain uses TRBV6-6 and TRBJ2-5, with D tentatively TRBD2 (6 bases). The germline V gene encodes CDR1 MNHNY and CDR2 SVGAGI (reference sequence). This CDR3 contains 14 residues. Between the trimmed V and J ends, which lost 6 bases and 5 bases, there was a span of 16 bases. The CDR3 DNA sequence: TGTGCCAGCAGGCCCCTGGGGGGTTGGGAGACCCAGTACTTC. Translating it yields CASRPLGGWETQYF.

This chain uses TRBV2 with TRBJ1-2; the D is unclear. Trimming left V 1 base short and J 8 bases short, with 8 bases between. The germline V gene has CDR1 SNHLY and CDR2 FYNNEI. This CDR3 spans 12 amino acids. The chain's CDR3 is CASSEGQEGYTF. CDR3 DNA: TGTGCCAGCAGTGAAGGGCAGGAAGGCTACACCTTC.